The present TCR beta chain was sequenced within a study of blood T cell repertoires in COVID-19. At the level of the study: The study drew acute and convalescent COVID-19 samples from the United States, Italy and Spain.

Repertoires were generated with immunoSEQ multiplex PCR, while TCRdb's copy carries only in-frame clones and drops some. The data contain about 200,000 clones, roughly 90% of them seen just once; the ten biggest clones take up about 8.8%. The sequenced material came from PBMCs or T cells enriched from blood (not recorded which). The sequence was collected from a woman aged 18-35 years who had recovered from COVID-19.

The CDR3 spells CASSQAQESNQPQHF. CDR3 bases: TGCGCCAGCAGCCAAGCGCAGGAAAGCAATCAGCCCCAGCATTTT. The chain combines TRBV4-1 with TRBJ1-5, with D hard to call. The V and J ends lost 1 base and 1 base respectively, with 8 bases between them. The CDR3 is made up of 15 amino acids. Germline V gene sequence: CDR1 MGHRA, CDR2 YSYEKL.